This T cell receptor (beta chain) was identified during a study of breast tumors, draining lymph nodes, adjacent tissues (dated by TCRdb to 2016 to 2017). About the study as a whole: In breast cancer patients, the study compared the TCR beta repertoires of tumor, adjacent nontumor tissue and axillary lymph nodes. In human breast cancer, the study set out to assess how tumor, surrounding tissue and draining lymph node repertoires relate to one another and whether T cells might be exchanged between them.

Lymph node samples were obtained from the axillary draining lymph nodes of breast cancer patients. CDR1 and CDR2 are read off the germline V gene as SGHAT and FQNNGV. Trimming takes 8 bases from V and 2 bases from J, and the germline ends sit 16 bases apart. The CDR3 measures 14 amino acids from cysteine to phenylalanine. The entry retains the CDR3 DNA only, 42 bases that are in frame from base 1. Overall study outcomes, separate from this receptor: The conclusion that tumor T cells originate in lymph nodes was framed as consistent with a hypothesis rather than directly demonstrated. T-cell repertoire diversity in tumors was found to be lower than in lymph nodes but higher than in nontumor tissue, and preferential V and J gene usage was observed. The data were considered consistent with the idea that most tumor T cells come from the lymph node and then expand in tumor tissue. Tumor and nontumor tissue repertoires were found to be significantly more similar in luminal-like than in basal-like breast cancer.

This clonotype counts as medium-sized (0.01 to 0.1%). Its specific antigen is unknown. No much larger clone exists at a distance of one base, and base qualities are not known. Sequencer: Illumina HiSeq 2000. Multiplex PCR amplification was used to build the TCR beta chain libraries. The amplified TCR beta chain products were analyzed by high-throughput sequencing. Using fastp trimming at Q25 and MiXCR clonotype assembly, TCRdb reanalyzed the public sequencing data and kept in-frame beta chains. CDR3 protein sequences are deduplicated, and each keeps its most common genes and DNA. The sample has fewer than 200,000 distinct CDR3 sequences on record, about 30% of them singletons. Roughly 4.5% of the sample rests with the top ten.

Source material: axillary lymph node tissue. In this chain, TRBV11-2 is recombined with TRBJ2-7; no D gene call is confident. This receptor was obtained from a female donor with breast cancer. Some clones in this sample may be carry-over from other donors' samples. The DNA sequence is as follows: TGTGCCAGCGCCTCGGCCCTTTCCCCCTACGAGCAGTACTTC. Its translation reads: CASASALSPYEQYF.